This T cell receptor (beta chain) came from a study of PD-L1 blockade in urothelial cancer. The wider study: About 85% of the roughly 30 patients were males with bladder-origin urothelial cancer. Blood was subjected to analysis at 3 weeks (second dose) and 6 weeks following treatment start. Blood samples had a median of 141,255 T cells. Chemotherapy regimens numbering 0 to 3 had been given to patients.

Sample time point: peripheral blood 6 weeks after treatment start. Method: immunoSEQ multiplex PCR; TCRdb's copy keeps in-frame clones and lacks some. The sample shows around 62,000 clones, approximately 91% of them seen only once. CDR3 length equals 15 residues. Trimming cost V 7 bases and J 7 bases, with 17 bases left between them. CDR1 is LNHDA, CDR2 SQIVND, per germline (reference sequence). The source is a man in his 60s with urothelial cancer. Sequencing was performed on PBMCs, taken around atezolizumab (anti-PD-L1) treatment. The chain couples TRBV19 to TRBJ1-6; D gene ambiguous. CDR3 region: CASNLGQPLNSPLHF. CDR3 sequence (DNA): TGTGCCAGTAATCTTGGGCAGCCCCTCAATTCACCCCTCCACTTT.